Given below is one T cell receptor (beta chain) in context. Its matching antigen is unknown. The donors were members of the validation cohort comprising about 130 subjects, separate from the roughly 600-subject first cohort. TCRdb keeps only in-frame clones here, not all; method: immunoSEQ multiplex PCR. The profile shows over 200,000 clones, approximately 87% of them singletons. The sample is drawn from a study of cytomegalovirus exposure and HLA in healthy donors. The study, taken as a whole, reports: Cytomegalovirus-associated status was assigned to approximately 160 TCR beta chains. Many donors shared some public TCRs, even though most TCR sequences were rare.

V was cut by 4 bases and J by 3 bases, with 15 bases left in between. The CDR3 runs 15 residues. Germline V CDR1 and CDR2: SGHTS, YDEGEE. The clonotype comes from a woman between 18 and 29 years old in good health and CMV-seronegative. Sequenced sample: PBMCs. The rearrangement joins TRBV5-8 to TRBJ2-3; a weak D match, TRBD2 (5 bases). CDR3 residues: CASSPGRRSTDTQYF. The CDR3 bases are TGTGCCAGCAGCCCTGGTAGGAGGAGTACAGATACGCAGTATTTT.